This T cell receptor (beta chain) emerged from a study of blood T cell repertoires in COVID-19. Study information: Whether acute or convalescent, the COVID-19 samples came from the United States, Italy and Spain. Sources were T cells, B-cell-depleted T cells, or PBMCs; the material itself was cDNA or gDNA.

In the authors' methods: Amplification of reference gene primers was used by the study to estimate nucleated cell counts. Some clones are missing from TCRdb's copy, which holds only in-frame ones; the method was immunoSEQ multiplex PCR. V, J and clone size are those of that table, while D and trimming were read from the DNA. The table includes some 70,000 clones, around 86% detected once. Germline CDR1 LGHNA, CDR2 YSLEER. The CDR3 runs 16 residues. Germline trimming cut 4 bases from V and 4 bases from J; bases unmatched to any gene: 12. The TCR originated in a man aged 45-60 years with active COVID-19. Input material: peripheral blood. The rearrangement joins TRBV4-3 to TRBJ2-5; 7 positions match TRBD1. In nucleotides, the CDR3 is TGCGCCAGCAGCCGGGATCGCAACAGGGGCGGAGAGACCCAGTACTTC. Translated, it gives CASSRDRNRGGETQYF.